The sequence of this TCR beta chain was determined in a study of regulatory T cells in long-lasting Graves disease. Study-wide results and caveats: Reduced TCR diversity was observed in persistent Graves' patients versus newly diagnosed patients. Blood alone, not thyroid tissue, was studied.

Arm-PCR of CDR3 regions with iRepertoire HTBI primers generated TCR beta libraries. TCRdb reprocessed the multiplex PCR reads with MiXCR, giving one entry per CDR3 protein. The data hold 600,000 to 850,000 distinct CDR3 sequences, with approximately 31% observed a single time. Time point of the sample: persistent/refractory GD, antithyroid drugs over 5 years with positive TRAb. PBMCs were the source of the RNA used for TCR sequencing. As regards this clonotype: The antigen is unknown.

The receptor was isolated from a female donor with Graves disease. The sample consisted of peripheral blood mononuclear cells (PBMCs), taken when the disease was refractory, from a patient treated with antithyroid drugs.

The CDR3 reads CATKPREGNTEAFF. CDR3 bases: TGTGCCACCAAGCCACGGGAGGGGAACACTGAAGCTTTCTTT. The genes are TRBV15 and TRBJ1-1; the D is unclear. Trimming shortened V by 7 bases and J by 1 base, and 13 bases separated the two germline ends. CDR1 and CDR2 from the germline V gene are LNHNV and YYDKDF (reference sequence). The CDR3 is made up of 14 amino acids.